This T cell receptor beta chain was sequenced during a study of cytomegalovirus exposure and HLA in healthy donors (dated by TCRdb to 2016 to 2017). Some background on the complete study: An earlier analysis of several hundred of the donors reported approximately 300 Gb of sequence data and 95 million to 130 million unique TCR beta sequences obtained from around 190 million T cells. Along with the approximately 620-subject first cohort, a separate validation cohort of over a hundred different subjects was used. An early release covering about 600 HLA-typed donors comprised roughly 300 gigabases of sequencing data and 65 million to 100 million unique TCR sequences. To predict cytomegalovirus infection status, the study brought together high-throughput TCR immunosequencing, statistical association of individual TCRs with disease status, and machine learning. Among 300 to 450 genotyped donors of the cohort, an average of around 240,000 unique TCR beta nucleotide sequences were sequenced per donor, roughly a sixth of them non-productive. Genome-wide SNP genotypes for about 65% of the 666 donors were used in a later genetic analysis, which treated that subset as a discovery cohort. The later analysis used no new phenotypic data to find candidate immune exposures, relying instead on TCR beta sequences and their occurrence across donors. To decide whether each TCR beta V gene segment behaved as functional or pseudogenic, an earlier analysis of some 580 of the donors relied on high-throughput TCR beta sequencing. All discovery cohort repertoires had been generated using a single sequencing platform. Roughly five DR-DQ haplotypes were handled as single units for association and clustering because linkage in the cohort was strong. Using immunosequencing, the study profiled T cell repertoires from 550 to 750 subjects and related those repertoires to cytomegalovirus serostatus. Donor age, sex, ethnicity and CMV serostatus were compiled together with the repertoire data. Of the 398 genotyped donors, about 84% fell in the genetic ancestry cluster associated with self-reported Caucasian donors. The study aimed to test whether cataloging public T cell receptors could reveal signatures of past pathogen exposure. Typing coverage differed by locus: A, B, C, DRB1 and DQB1 were typed in roughly 629-640 donors, DQA1 in 522, DPA1 in 606, and DPB1 in 472. A later analysis re-examined previously published TCR beta repertoires from roughly 650 donors and added high-resolution HLA genotyping to investigate patterns of TCR occurrence. Class I and class II HLA loci were covered by the typing at four-digit resolution. Overall study outcomes, separate from this receptor: In a later analysis, HLA-associated TCR beta chains showed more clonal expansion and lower generation probabilities than non-associated chains that were equally common. Sequencing depth was assumed to be roughly uniform across donors in the presence/absence analyses, though that assumption may not hold. According to the authors, the approach could potentially be generalized to other disease states and immunological phenotypes. The only immune exposure information available for the cohort was CMV serostatus. Linkage disequilibrium might explain the correlated functional status among segregating V segments, but an unknown experimental factor could not be ruled out. A further reported finding was that TCR beta sequences accurately predicted the HLA-A and HLA-B alleles for most subjects in the first cohort. When HLA alleles, especially DR and DQ, strongly co-occurred, TCR associations were difficult to assign to individual alleles. The study listed approximately 150 TCR beta chains as associated with cytomegalovirus. Because HLA typing was missing for some donors at each locus, association tests included only the typed subset. This cohort had only TCR beta chains sequenced, and the lack of alpha or paired-chain data limited which features could be detected. Most TCR sequences were observed very rarely across donors, whereas some public TCRs were present in many individuals. According to a later analysis, TCR association rates differed among HLA loci, with DRB1 alleles showing the most associated TCRs and HLA-C alleles showing the fewest. The classifier was reported to diagnose cytomegalovirus status with high specificity and sensitivity in both the original and validation cohorts. A later analysis associated 16,951 TCR beta sequences with specific HLA alleles at a false discovery rate of 0.05. A later analysis found that most CMV-associated TCR beta chains appeared HLA-restricted, with HLA associations seemingly driven largely by CMV exposure. In a later genetic analysis, a missense DCLRE1C variant was associated with V-gene and J-gene trimming of TCR beta chains, and the association was replicated in an independent cohort. According to a later genetic analysis, donors in an Asian-associated ancestry cluster had fewer N-insertions in productive TCRs than the roughly 670-donor mean. A cluster of highly shared sequence variants was judged likely to be a technical artifact of the sequencing pipeline. The earlier analysis of 587 of the donors excluded about 16 rarely observed V segments, including chromosome 9 orphons, because counts were too low. Three of the identified cytomegalovirus-associated TCR beta chains were confirmed in vitro to be specific for cytomegalovirus antigens. The 87-base-pair reads could not distinguish some IMGT-functional V segments, including TRBV6-2 and TRBV6-3, so those segments were excluded. Several of the top co-occurrence clusters appeared to be linked to parvovirus B19, influenza, CMV and Epstein-Barr virus, according to a later analysis. An earlier analysis of several hundred of the donors showed that most TCR beta V segments appeared in productive rearrangements either about 90% or about 30% of the time, which broadly matched IMGT annotations.

Library preparation employed the immunoSEQ multiplex PCR assay. A mixture of 60 forward primers for TCR Vbeta segments and 13 reverse primers for TCR Jbeta segments was used in the multiplex PCR. A multiplex PCR assay on genomic DNA amplified the CDR3 region of rearranged TCR beta genes. The amplified TCR beta libraries were sequenced on the Illumina HiSeq System as 87-base-pair reads. As for the original processing: In a later analysis, some 80 million unique TCR beta chains were counted across the approximately 640 repertoires, and approximately 11 million of these chains were shared by at least two donors. A nearest-neighbor algorithm error-corrected the raw reads and collapsed the reads into unique sequences, merging closely related sequences to remove PCR and sequencing errors. CDR3 sequences were aligned to IMGT reference sequences to assign V, D and J gene segments. Each retained sequence needed at least a six-nucleotide match to both a V gene segment and a J gene segment. Rearrangements were called productive when the CDR3 lacked stop codons and stayed in frame with V and J; all others were non-productive. CDR3 was defined according to IMGT convention as the region running from the second conserved V-encoded cysteine to the conserved J-encoded phenylalanine. The earlier analysis of 500 to 750 of the donors excluded any sequence lacking an unambiguous match to a single V gene segment. In an earlier analysis of some 590 of the donors, a V segment was called functional when productive rearrangements were above 56.7%, and segregating when the standard deviation between donors exceeded 5%. To diagnose cytomegalovirus status from the catalog of TCR beta chain sequences, a statistical classification framework was built. In a later analysis, TCR nucleotide sequences were compared against IMGT/GENE-DB human TR gene sequences so that V and J genes could be assigned. In a later analysis, CDR3 sequences and most-parsimonious VDJ recombination scenarios were assigned using the TCRdist pipeline. In a later analysis, each TCR beta chain was defined by its CDR3 amino acid sequence together with its V-gene family, and reads without a unique V-gene family were excluded. A later analysis removed 600 or so highly shared, low-generation-probability nucleotide sequences to deal with suspected cross-contamination and a sequencing artifact. In a later analysis, a clonal expansion index was calculated for each public chain from normalized within-repertoire ranks of inferred template counts. A later analysis computed generation probabilities with a VDJ recombination model fitted to out-of-frame rearrangements, and checked the results against IGoR. In a later analysis, hypergeometric tests were used to score TCR-TCR, TCR-HLA and TCR-CMV co-occurrence, with a repertoire-size bias correction applied to TCR pairs. False discovery rates were estimated in a later analysis by permuting HLA or CMV assignments 20 times. A later analysis grouped co-occurring TCRs with DBSCAN, adding TCRdist sequence similarity when clustering within HLA-allele-positive subsets. Repertoires with fewer than 30,000 or more than 120,000 public chains were left out of co-occurrence clustering, as were about 5 repertoires with anomalous nucleotide sharing. The clones in this table, taken by TCRdb from immuneACCESS, are in-frame only. Not every clone is retained; where verified, under half of the shortfall comes from an unresolved V gene, and the cause of the rest is unknown. That table gives V, J and clone size, and the DNA gave D and trimming. A total of over 150,000 clones appear in this sample, 75% of them only once. Roughly 2.8% of the sample is taken by the ten largest.

The V and J ends are trimmed by 1 base and 6 bases, leaving 8 bases between them. From the cysteine up to the phenylalanine, the CDR3 has a length of 13 residues. Only the CDR3 portion is preserved as DNA: 39 bases, with reading frame beginning at the first base. CDR1 and CDR2, looked up from the germline V gene, are LGHNA and YSLEER. About this clone itself: Its antigen is currently not known. Base quality data are lacking; no much larger clone is found one base away.

The cohort consisted of some 730 healthy bone marrow donors. Cohort members were all nominally healthy when sampled, although unrecorded immune exposures were likely present. The donor was CMV seronegative and belonged to the group of 350 to 400 seronegative cohort members. A peripheral blood sample was collected from each donor, and TCR beta sequencing was performed on peripheral blood mononuclear cells. The Qiagen DNeasy Blood Extraction Kit was used to extract genomic DNA from the blood cell samples. The chain is made from TRBV4-3 and TRBJ2-3, with the D gene too uncertain to name. Sequencing was carried out using PBMCs. This clonotype originated in a male donor in good health and CMV-seronegative. The CDR3 protein is CASSQVMGDTQYF. The sequence in DNA is TGCGCCAGCAGCCAAGTAATGGGCGATACGCAGTATTTT.